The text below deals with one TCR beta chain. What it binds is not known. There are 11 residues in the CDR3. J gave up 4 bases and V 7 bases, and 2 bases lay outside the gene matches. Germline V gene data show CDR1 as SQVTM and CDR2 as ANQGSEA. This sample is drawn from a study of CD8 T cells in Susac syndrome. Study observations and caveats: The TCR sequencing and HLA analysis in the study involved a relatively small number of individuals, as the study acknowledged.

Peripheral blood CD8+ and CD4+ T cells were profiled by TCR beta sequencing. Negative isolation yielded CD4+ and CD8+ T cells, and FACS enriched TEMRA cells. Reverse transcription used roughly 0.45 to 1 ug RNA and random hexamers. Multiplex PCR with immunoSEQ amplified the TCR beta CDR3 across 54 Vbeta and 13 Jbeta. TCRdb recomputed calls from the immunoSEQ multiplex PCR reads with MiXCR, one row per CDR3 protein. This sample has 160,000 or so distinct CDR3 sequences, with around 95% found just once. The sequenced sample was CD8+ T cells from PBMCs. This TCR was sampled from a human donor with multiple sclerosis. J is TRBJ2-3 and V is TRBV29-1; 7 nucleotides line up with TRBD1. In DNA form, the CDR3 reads TGCAGCGGTACAGGGGCAGATACGCAGTATTTT. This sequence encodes CSGTGADTQYF.